Listed here are 31 T cell receptor beta chains from one sample, sequenced in a study of blood T cell repertoires in COVID-19. Profiled with immunoSEQ multiplex PCR; TCRdb holds only in-frame clones, not every one. Here the sample spans about 70,000 clones, nearly 85% being singletons. The sequenced sample consisted of peripheral blood. The receptors shown here come from an older woman with acute or convalescent COVID-19.

The chain carries TRBV18 and TRBJ1-6; no clear D gene. This CDR3 contains 16 residues. V was shortened by 5 bases and J by 6 bases, with 17 bases between the two germline ends. Germline V lookup: CDR1 KGHSH, CDR2 LQKENI. The CDR3 DNA follows: TGTGCCAGCTCAACCGGACCGGGATCCACTAATTCACCCCTCCACTTT. Residues: CASSTGPGSTNSPLHF.

The chain is built from TRBV29-1 and TRBJ2-5, with 13 positions matching TRBD2. The CDR3 contains 13 residues. Germline CDR1 and CDR2: SQVTM and ANQGSEA. V was pared by 6 bases and J by 7 bases, with 5 bases of the junction left unmatched. The CDR3 DNA reads TGCAGCGTACGACTAGCGGGAGGACTGACCCAGTACTTC. Translated: CSVRLAGGLTQYF.

The chain joins TRBV27 to TRBJ1-2, with TRBD1 matching over 9 bases. Germline CDR1 is MNHEY and CDR2 is SMNVEV (reference sequence). There are 16 residues in the CDR3. Germline trimming cut 0 bases from V and 7 bases from J; bases unmatched to any gene: 9. CDR3: CASSLSRPGQGSGYTF. In DNA, the CDR3 is TGTGCCAGCAGTTTATCCAGACCGGGACAGGGCTCTGGCTACACCTTC.

Here the CDR3 DNA reads TGTGCCACCAGGGGCTTTTTTACAGGGGGCGGGGAAGCTTTCTTT. Protein product: CATRGFFTGGGEAFF. This chain joins TRBV6-5 and TRBJ1-1, with TRBD1 matching 9 bases. With V trimmed by 10 bases and J by 8 bases, 17 bases remained unmatched. The CDR3 has 15 amino acids. Per germline, CDR1 MNHEY and CDR2 SVGAGI.

As DNA, the CDR3 is TGCGCCAGCAGCTTACCCGGTAGCTCCTACAATGAGCAGTTCTTC. This encodes CASSLPGSSYNEQFF. The chain has TRBV5-1 and TRBJ2-1, with unresolved D. V lost 2 bases, J lost 0 bases, and 9 bases lay in between. Germline lookup yields CDR1 SGHRS and CDR2 YFSETQ. This CDR3 is 15 amino acids long. The complete variable domain, with remaining parts taken from reference TRBV5-1 and TRBJ2-1, reads KAGVTQTPRYLIKTRGQQVTLSCSPISGHRSVSWYQQTPGQGLQFLFEYFSETQRNKGNFPGRFSGRQFSNSRSEMNVSTLELGDSALYLCASSLPGSSYNEQFFGPGTRLTVL.

The table lists this clone with a count of one. V and J are TRBV6-5 and TRBJ1-2; 8 nucleotides match TRBD1. This CDR3 is built from 14 residues. V was clipped by 5 bases and J by 5 bases; unmatched bases: 7. Germline CDR1 MNHEY, CDR2 SVGAGI. CDR3 residues: CASSPDRAEYGYTF. The CDR3 nucleotides are TGTGCCAGCAGTCCGGACAGGGCTGAGTATGGCTACACCTTC.

This clone was recorded only once. The chain is built from TRBV5-4 and TRBJ2-1, with TRBD2 identical over 9 bases. The V and J ends lost 2 bases and 14 bases, in that order; junction bases with no gene match: 5. The CDR3 runs 12 residues. Germline V gene lookup returns CDR1 SGHNT and CDR2 YYREEE (reference sequence). The chain's CDR3 is CASSLVAGVEFF. The CDR3 DNA sequence: TGTGCCAGCAGCTTAGTAGCGGGAGTAGAGTTCTTC.

This clone has a single count. The chain carries TRBV29-1 and TRBJ1-1; TRBD1 matches at 8 bases. V was clipped by 6 bases and J by 5 bases; unmatched bases: 11. Germline-derived CDR1 and CDR2 are SQVTM and ANQGSEA. The CDR3 has 14 amino acids. The CDR3 spells CSVRSPGQATEAFF. The CDR3 DNA reads TGCAGCGTACGATCTCCGGGACAGGCTACTGAAGCTTTCTTT.

The rearrangement links TRBV6-5 to TRBJ1-2; the match to TRBD1 covers 9 bases. Trimming cost V 6 bases and J 0 bases; bases outside gene matches: 5. CDR3 size: 15 residues. CDR1 and CDR2 (germline): MNHEY, SVGAGI. Here the CDR3 reads CASRRDRAANYGYTF. The CDR3 DNA sequence: TGTGCCAGCAGGAGGGACAGGGCCGCTAACTATGGCTACACCTTC.

This clone was found once. V gene TRBV4-1 combines with J gene TRBJ2-1; 11 bases agree with TRBD1. Unmatched junction bases numbered 6, after V lost 1 base and J lost 7 bases. Per germline, CDR1 MGHRA and CDR2 YSYEKL. This CDR3 is built from 16 residues. Written as DNA, the CDR3 is TGCGCCAGCAGCCAAGGGACAGGGGGCACTCGTAATGAGCAGTTCTTC. Amino acid sequence: CASSQGTGGTRNEQFF.

The genes are TRBV30 and TRBJ2-5; TRBD1 matches 10 bases. V trimming: 0 bases; J trimming: 5 bases; junction bases outside the gene matches: 6. CDR1 is GTSNPN and CDR2 is SVGIG in the germline V gene (reference sequence). This CDR3 is built from 15 residues. CDR3 nucleotide sequence: TGTGCCTGGAGTGTAGGGACAGGGGTTTCGGAGACCCAGTACTTC. As protein: CAWSVGTGVSETQYF.

CDR3 sequence: CAWSVPGQGAFGNTIYF. The CDR3 DNA sequence: TGTGCCTGGAGTGTACCGGGACAGGGGGCATTTGGAAACACCATATATTTT. The chain employs TRBV30 and TRBJ1-3; 12 bases are a match to TRBD1. V trimming: 0 bases; J trimming: 3 bases; junction bases outside the gene matches: 6. Germline CDR1 reads GTSNPN; CDR2 reads SVGIG (reference sequence). The CDR3 spans 17 residues. Full variable domain (missing parts from reference TRBV30 and TRBJ1-3): SQTIHQWPATLVQPVGSPLSLECTVEGTSNPNLYWYRQAAGRGLQLLFYSVGIGQISSEVPQNLSASRPQDRQFILSSKKLLLSDSGFYLCAWSVPGQGAFGNTIYFGEGSWLTVV.

This chain connects TRBV5-6 to TRBJ1-2; D possibly corresponds to TRBD1 (5 bases). Germline V gene lookup returns CDR1 SGHDT and CDR2 YYEEEE. The CDR3 has 14 amino acids. The V and J ends lost 4 bases and 6 bases respectively, with 16 bases between them. The CDR3 DNA sequence: TGTGCCAGCAGCCCGCGCGGACACGGCAATGGCTACACCTTC. Translating it yields CASSPRGHGNGYTF.

This clone was recorded once. This chain uses TRBV19 with TRBJ2-7, with 7 bases aligning to TRBD1. V was pared by 6 bases and J by 2 bases, with 22 bases of the junction left unmatched. CDR1 is LNHDA and CDR2 is SQIVND in the germline V gene (reference sequence). This CDR3 comprises 19 residues. For the CDR3, the DNA is TGTGCCAGTAGCGCAAAAGGGACAGCCTTCCACCGCCTTGCCTACGAGCAGTACTTC. Its protein is CASSAKGTAFHRLAYEQYF.

J is TRBJ1-1 and V is TRBV7-8; TRBD1 aligns across 12 bases. After removal of 1 base from V and 5 bases from J, the junction contained 2 bases not matched to a gene. This CDR3 spans 15 amino acids. The germline CDR1 and CDR2 sequences are SGHVS and FQNEAQ. The CDR3 bases are TGTGCCAGCAGCTTAGGGGACAGGGGGCGGACTGAAGCTTTCTTT. This gives the protein CASSLGDRGRTEAFF.

The V and J genes are TRBV5-1 and TRBJ2-5, with TRBD2 identical over 8 bases. This CDR3 has 16 amino acids. V was clipped by 4 bases and J by 2 bases; unmatched bases: 10. Germline loops: CDR1 SGHRS, CDR2 YFSETQ. CDR3 sequence reads: CASSQIPSGSQETQYF. In DNA, the CDR3 is TGCGCCAGCAGCCAAATCCCAAGCGGGAGTCAAGAGACCCAGTACTTC. Filled out from reference TRBV5-1 and TRBJ2-5, the complete variable domain reads KAGVTQTPRYLIKTRGQQVTLSCSPISGHRSVSWYQQTPGQGLQFLFEYFSETQRNKGNFPGRFSGRQFSNSRSEMNVSTLELGDSALYLCASSQIPSGSQETQYFGPGTRLLVL.

The chain is built from TRBV7-2 and TRBJ1-6; TRBD1 matches at 8 bases. Germline CDR1 and CDR2: SGHTA and FQGNSA. V lost 1 base to trimming and J lost 9 bases; unmatched junction nucleotides: 11. The CDR3 length is 17 residues. The CDR3 bases are TGTGCCAGCAGCTTAGTTGAGACAGGGGCGGCCTTTTCACCCCTCCACTTT. Amino acid sequence: CASSLVETGAAFSPLHF.

This chain links TRBV30 with TRBJ2-7, with 8 bases matching TRBD2. The CDR3 length is 14 residues. Trimming at V came to 6 bases and at J to 2 bases, leaving 9 bases not matched to a gene. Germline V gene data show CDR1 as GTSNPN and CDR2 as SVGIG (reference sequence). The CDR3 spells CACPTSGTTYEQYF. CDR3 nucleotide sequence: TGTGCCTGTCCCACTAGCGGCACGACCTACGAGCAGTACTTC.

This chain joins TRBV6-5 and TRBJ2-7; 13 positions match TRBD2. Germline V gene lookup returns CDR1 MNHEY and CDR2 SVGAGI. The CDR3 has 14 residues. V shed 6 bases and J 7 bases; nucleotides not matched to a gene: 6. This CDR3 reads CASRAPGLAGEQYF. The DNA for the CDR3 is TGTGCCAGCAGAGCTCCGGGACTAGCGGGAGAGCAGTACTTC.

The genes are TRBV5-1 and TRBJ2-1; 7 bases line up with TRBD2. J lost 6 bases, V lost 4 bases, and 13 bases had no gene match. The V gene's germline CDR1 is SGHRS and CDR2 YFSETQ. This CDR3 spans 16 amino acids. The CDR3, as DNA: TGCGCCAGCAGCCACGGACTAGTTTTGGGTCGCAATGAGCAGTTCTTC. Its translation is CASSHGLVLGRNEQFF.

The rearrangement joins TRBV5-1 to TRBJ2-7; weak D call: TRBD1 (6 bases). V lost 4 bases and J 2 bases, leaving 16 bases between the germline ends. Germline CDR1 reads SGHRS; CDR2 reads YFSETQ. The CDR3 sequence is 15 residues long. The CDR3 region has the DNA TGCGCCAGCAGCCTCATGAAGACAGGCCCCTACGAGCAGTACTTC. Translating it yields CASSLMKTGPYEQYF.

This rearrangement joins TRBV29-1 to TRBJ1-1, with D maybe TRBD1 (5 bases). Germline V lookup: CDR1 SQVTM, CDR2 ANQGSEA. Trimming took 7 bases from V and 5 from J, leaving 17 bases between them. The CDR3 extends over 13 amino acids. CDR3 loop: CSGKGTAGTEAFF. CDR3 sequence (DNA): TGCAGCGGGAAAGGGACTGCGGGTACTGAAGCTTTCTTT. The full variable domain, its missing parts supplied by reference TRBV29-1 and TRBJ1-1, is SAVISQKPSRDICQRGTSLTIQCQVDSQVTMMFWYRQQPGQSLTLIATANQGSEATYESGFVIDKFPISRPNLTFSTLTVSNMSPEDSSIYLCSGKGTAGTEAFFGQGTRLTVV.

The genes are TRBV5-6 and TRBJ2-1; TRBD2 matches 9 bases. Unmatched junction bases numbered 19, after V lost 0 bases and J lost 9 bases. This CDR3 region has 19 residues. Germline values: CDR1 SGHDT, CDR2 YYEEEE. For the CDR3, the DNA is TGTGCCAGCAGCTTGGAGGCTAGCGGGATATACCAGGCTCGGGGTGAGCAGTTCTTC. It yields the protein CASSLEASGIYQARGEQFF.

CDR3 sequence (DNA): TGTGCCAGCAGTCTTACAGGGGGGAACTCTGGGGCCAACGTCCTGACTTTC. Protein product: CASSLTGGNSGANVLTF. The rearrangement links TRBV2 to TRBJ2-6, with 8 nucleotides matching TRBD1. After removal of 5 bases from V and 0 bases from J, the junction contained 6 bases not matched to a gene. The CDR3 runs 17 residues. Germline V gene data show CDR1 as SNHLY and CDR2 as FYNNEI. Full variable domain (missing parts from reference TRBV2 and TRBJ2-6): EPEVTQTPSHQVTQMGQEVILRCVPISNHLYFYWYRQILGQKVEFLVSFYNNEISEKSEIFDDQFSVERPDGSNFTLKIRSTKLEDSAMYFCASSLTGGNSGANVLTFGAGSRLTVL.

This sequence joins TRBV18 and TRBJ1-4, with D perhaps TRBD1 (6 bases). CDR1 and CDR2 (germline): KGHSH, LQKENI. CDR3 length: 16 amino acids. V was cut by 3 bases and J by 4 bases, with 15 bases left in between. The CDR3 here is CASSPTPDRSNEKLFF. The CDR3, as DNA: TGTGCCAGCTCACCCACCCCCGACAGGAGTAATGAAAAACTGTTTTTT. Filled out from reference TRBV18 and TRBJ1-4, the complete variable domain reads NAGVMQNPRHLVRRRGQEARLRCSPMKGHSHVYWYRQLPEEGLKFMVYLQKENIIDESGMPKERFSAEFPKEGPSILRIQQVVRGDSAAYFCASSPTPDRSNEKLFFGSGTQLSVL.

This chain links TRBV9 with TRBJ2-1, with D unclear. Per the germline V gene, CDR1 is SGDLS and CDR2 is YYNGEE. The CDR3 sequence is 15 residues long. The ends were cut back, 0 bases at V and 3 bases at J, with 10 bases in the middle. CDR3 sequence (DNA): TGTGCCAGCAGCGTAGAAGGCCGGAGCTACAATGAGCAGTTCTTC. Its protein product is CASSVEGRSYNEQFF.

CDR3 sequence reads: CASSSRDRVFQPQHF. The DNA of the CDR3 is TGTGCCAGCAGTTCACGGGACAGGGTTTTTCAGCCCCAGCATTTT. The chain combines TRBV28 with TRBJ1-5; TRBD1 agrees at 9 bases. The V gene end was trimmed by 4 bases and the J gene end by 6 bases; junction bases not matched to a gene: 7. The CDR3 sequence is 15 residues long. CDR1 and CDR2 from the germline V gene are MDHEN and SYDVKM.

CDR3 nucleotide sequence: TGCAGCTTCCGTATGAACACTGAAGCTTTCTTT. It yields the protein CSFRMNTEAFF. V usage is TRBV29-1 and J usage is TRBJ1-1; D ambiguous. This CDR3 contains 11 residues. V was shortened by 8 bases and J by 0 bases, with 7 bases between the two germline ends. Germline loops: CDR1 SQVTM, CDR2 ANQGSEA.

The rearrangement joins TRBV2 to TRBJ2-2, with D hard to call. Trimming took off 9 bases at V and 4 bases at J, with 15 bases between the two ends. Germline V gives CDR1 SNHLY, CDR2 FYNNEI. This CDR3 spans 14 amino acids. The CDR3 loop is CASSRNRGTGELFF. The CDR3 nucleotides read TGTGCCAGTAGCCGCAACCGAGGCACCGGGGAGCTGTTTTTT.

The chain couples TRBV28 to TRBJ1-2; TRBD1 is a possible D gene (5 bases). V was clipped by 6 bases and J by 7 bases, with 24 bases between them. The CDR3 runs 16 residues. CDR1 MDHEN and CDR2 SYDVKM come from the germline V gene. The CDR3 bases are TGTGCCAGCAGCTTAGGCGGGGGGTCTTACGCGGGTGGCTACACCTTC. Protein: CASSLGGGSYAGGYTF.

This clone was counted once. The chain is built from TRBV10-2 and TRBJ2-2; 12 positions agree with TRBD2. V gave up 1 base and J gave up 3 bases; unmatched junction bases: 6. The CDR3 length is 18 residues. In germline, CDR1 is WSHSY, CDR2 SAAADI. The CDR3 reads CASSELASGRVDTGELFF. DNA for the CDR3: TGCGCCAGCAGTGAGTTGGCTAGCGGGAGGGTGGACACCGGGGAGCTGTTTTTT.